This T cell receptor beta chain was captured in a study of identical twins. TCRdb processed the 5' RACE reads anew with MiXCR; each CDR3 protein has one entry. The table includes about 240,000 distinct CDR3 sequences, 6% to 8.5% detected once. This clonotype came up many times. Each donor was a healthy Caucasian. V lost 7 bases and J lost 7; bases outside the gene matches: 3. The CDR3 has 12 residues. The data also belong to a second study, concerning yellow fever vaccine responses in identical twins.

The receptor's source is a woman in her late teens or twenties in good health. The sample consisted of CD8+ T cells sorted from blood. The chain has TRBV12-3 or TRBV12-4 and TRBJ2-2; TRBD2 matches at 7 bases. CDR3 in DNA: TGTGCCAGCACCGGCGGGGGCGGGGAGCTGTTTTTT. As protein: CASTGGGGELFF.